The 9 T cell receptor beta chains presented below share a single source sample, sequenced in a study of blood T cells in healthy people across ages. Sample-barcoded 5' priming and a J-beta primer mix drove a second PCR of about 6 to 12 cycles. TCRdb reprocessed the 5' RACE reads via MiXCR and lists one record per CDR3 protein. Counted here are over 1.5 million distinct CDR3 sequences, about 50% occurring once; the ten biggest clones make up about 2.1%. The source material was blood. Receptor source: a woman between 35 and 50 years old in good health.

This clonotype was detected a few times. The V and J genes are TRBV7-3 and TRBJ2-1; either TRBD1 or TRBD2 may fit D (5 bases each). The germline V gene encodes CDR1 SGHTA and CDR2 FQGTGA. Trimming stripped 6 bases from V and 8 bases from J, with 20 bases between. The CDR3 runs to 15 residues. The CDR3 DNA reads TGTGCCAGCAGTTCAACTAGGGACCACCAGGATGAGCAGTTCTTC. Protein: CASSSTRDHQDEQFF. The complete variable domain, with remaining parts taken from reference TRBV7-3 and TRBJ2-1, reads GAGVSQTPSNKVTEKGKYVELRCDPISGHTALYWYRQSLGQGPEFLIYFQGTGAADDSGLPNDRFFAVRPEGSVSTLKIQRTERGDSAVYLCASSSTRDHQDEQFFGPGTRLTVL.

The chain uses TRBV4-1 and TRBJ2-7; D is possibly TRBD1 (7 bases). This CDR3 has 16 amino acids. Germline lookup yields CDR1 MGHRA and CDR2 YSYEKL. Trimming took off 2 bases at V and 5 bases at J, with 19 bases between the two ends. The CDR3 region is CASSQRAGHQGDEQYF. The CDR3 region has the DNA TGCGCCAGCAGCCAAAGGGCGGGACACCAGGGGGACGAGCAGTACTTC.

In this sample, this clonotype turned up a few times. The gene calls are TRBV28 and TRBJ2-5; TRBD2 matches at 8 bases. The germline CDR1 and CDR2 sequences are MDHEN and SYDVKM. The CDR3 loop spans 14 amino acids. The J segment lost 6 bases and the V segment lost 2 bases, leaving 5 bases of the junction unmatched. This chain's CDR3 is CASSLAGGVKTQYF. The CDR3 nucleotides read TGTGCCAGCAGTTTAGCGGGGGGTGTCAAGACCCAGTACTTC.

This clonotype showed up just once. The chain couples TRBV6-2 or TRBV6-3 to TRBJ2-3; TRBD1 matches 8 bases. The trim removed 6 bases at V and 4 bases at J, leaving 9 bases unmatched. From germline, CDR1 is MNHEY and CDR2 SVGEGT. This CDR3 is built from 15 residues. The CDR3 is CASRARQGMADTQYF. The CDR3 DNA follows: TGTGCCAGCAGGGCGCGACAGGGGATGGCAGATACGCAGTATTTT.

This rearrangement joins TRBV4-1 to TRBJ2-7, with TRBD1 matching over 7 bases. The CDR3 contains 17 residues. Trimming at V came to 0 bases and at J to 0 bases, leaving 8 bases not matched to a gene. Germline loops: CDR1 MGHRA, CDR2 YSYEKL. CDR3 residues: CASSQDERGPGSYEQYF. CDR3 in DNA: TGCGCCAGCAGCCAAGATGAGAGGGGGCCCGGCTCCTACGAGCAGTACTTC.

With regard to this clonotype: A much more abundant neighbour one base away suggests this may be a read error. The V call is TRBV6-6, the J call TRBJ2-5; 7 bases line up with TRBD1. The V and J ends lost 2 bases and 5 bases, in that order; junction bases with no gene match: 5. CDR1 is MNHNY, CDR2 SVGAGI, per germline (reference sequence). CDR3 size: 14 residues. Written as DNA, the CDR3 is TGTGCCAGCAGTTACGGGACAGAACGGGAGACCCAGTACTTC. Translated, it gives CASSYGTERETQYF.

The gene calls are TRBV5-1 and TRBJ2-7; tentatively, D is TRBD1 (5 bases). The CDR3 length is 13 residues. Germline V gene data show CDR1 as SGHRS and CDR2 as YFSETQ. Trimming left V 2 bases short and J 6 bases short, with 12 bases between. CDR3 region: CASSLYQGLEQYF. Written as DNA, the CDR3 is TGCGCCAGCAGCTTATATCAGGGTCTCGAGCAGTACTTC.

V gene TRBV5-4 combines with J gene TRBJ1-2; D perhaps matches TRBD1 (6 bases). This CDR3 comprises 15 residues. V shed 1 base and J shed 3 bases, with 13 bases lying between them. CDR1 is SGHNT and CDR2 is YYREEE in the germline V gene (reference sequence). Here the CDR3 DNA reads TGTGCCAGCAGCTTGCAGGCGGAGGGGGACTATGGCTACACCTTC. This gives the protein CASSLQAEGDYGYTF. Supplemented by reference TRBV5-4 and TRBJ1-2, the full variable domain reads ETGVTQSPTHLIKTRGQQVTLRCSSQSGHNTVSWYQQALGQGPQFIFQYYREEENGRGNFPPRFSGLQFPNYSSELNVNALELDDSALYLCASSLQAEGDYGYTFGSGTRLTVV.

Only a few counts were recorded for this clonotype. The rearrangement links TRBV4-2 to TRBJ2-5; unclear D gene. The CDR3 has 19 residues. Germline loops: CDR1 LGHNA, CDR2 YNFKEQ. V lost 1 base to trimming and J lost 5 bases, with 26 bases between them. CDR3 nucleotide sequence: TGTGCCAGCAGCCAAGTTGGCTCCAGGAGCGCTGGTGTCACCGAGACCCAGTACTTC. Protein: CASSQVGSRSAGVTETQYF.